The 24 T cell receptor beta chains reported below all come from one sample, sequenced in a study of T cell repertoires in cytomegalovirus infection. TCRdb re-called the reads through MiXCR, storing one row per CDR3 protein. This table has about a million distinct CDR3 sequences, 30% to 40% appearing once. For these receptors, no antigen is known. This specimen was cultured CD8+ T cells from PBMCs, taken from culture after CMV antigen stimulation. All receptors come from a human donor in good health (CMV status not recorded). Some clones in this sample may be carry-over from other donors' samples.

This rearrangement joins TRBV6-6 to TRBJ2-2; no reliable D call. Germline lookup yields CDR1 MNHNY and CDR2 SVGAGI (reference sequence). The CDR3 length is 17 residues. The germline V and J ends were trimmed by 4 bases and 6 bases, with 21 bases remaining between them. The CDR3 bases are TGTGCCAGCAGTTTAATTGGTCGGTCGAAAGGGTCCGGGGAGCTGTTTTTT. This codes for CASSLIGRSKGSGELFF.

V and J are TRBV27 and TRBJ1-5; unclear D gene. Germline V gene sequence: CDR1 MNHEY, CDR2 SMNVEV (reference sequence). Trimming removed 6 bases from V and 7 bases from J, with 16 bases in between. The CDR3 runs 14 residues. The CDR3 is CASRKVREEQPQHF. The DNA of the CDR3 is TGTGCCAGCAGGAAAGTGAGGGAGGAACAGCCCCAGCATTTT.

A note on this clonotype: Since a much larger clone is just one base distant, this may be a read error. The chain couples TRBV7-8 to TRBJ1-5; D may be TRBD1 (5 bases). Trimming took 4 bases from V and 3 from J, leaving 13 bases between them. The CDR3 has 15 amino acids. Germline V gene data show CDR1 as SGHVS and CDR2 as FQNEAQ. In nucleotides, the CDR3 is TGTGCCAGCAGCTCCAAGATAGGGACCAATCAGCCCCAGCATTTT. Its translation: CASSSKIGTNQPQHF.

The rearrangement uses TRBV2 and TRBJ1-1; D may be TRBD1 (5 bases). This CDR3 has 13 amino acids. Germline V CDR1 and CDR2: SNHLY, FYNNEI. The V gene lost 9 bases and the J gene lost 0 bases, with 11 bases spanning the gap. The CDR3 region has the DNA TGTGCCAGAAAGGACATGTTGAACACTGAAGCTTTCTTT. It specifies CARKDMLNTEAFF.

About this clonotype: This sequence may be a read error, since a much larger clone differs from it by one base. The chain combines TRBV7-2 with TRBJ1-4; perhaps TRBD1 as D (5 bases). The CDR3 sequence is 16 residues long. V lost 2 bases and J lost 1, with 11 bases in between. Germline CDR1 reads SGHTA; CDR2 reads FQGNSA. DNA for the CDR3: TGTGCCAGCAGCTTATCTGGGGCGCGAACTAATGAAAAACTGTTTTTT. This gives the protein CASSLSGARTNEKLFF.

The rearrangement links TRBV15 to TRBJ2-7, with 7 bases that match TRBD1. The V and J ends lost 0 bases and 5 bases, in that order; junction bases with no gene match: 7. The CDR3 is made up of 15 amino acids. From germline, CDR1 is LNHNV and CDR2 YYDKDF (reference sequence). The CDR3: CATSRDKARGNEQYV. The CDR3 nucleotides read TGTGCCACCAGCAGAGATAAGGCCAGGGGGAACGAGCAGTACGTC.

The chain couples TRBV10-3 to TRBJ1-1, with 7 bases lining up with TRBD1. From germline, CDR1 is ENHRY and CDR2 SYGVKD. The length of the CDR3 is 16 residues. The junction had 12 bases not matched to a gene; V was cut back by 5 bases and J by 3 bases. CDR3 DNA sequence: TGTGCCATCAGTACGACAGGGCCCCACGATGACACTGAAGCTTTCTTT. Amino acids: CAISTTGPHDDTEAFF.

V and J are TRBV24-1 and TRBJ2-1; TRBD2 might be the D (6 bases). CDR3 length equals 15 residues. V dropped 4 bases and J dropped 5 bases, with 14 bases sitting between them. The germline V gene has CDR1 KGHDR and CDR2 SFDVKD. CDR3 amino acids: CATSDLRGGDNEQFF. The CDR3 DNA reads as TGTGCCACCAGTGACCTAAGAGGAGGGGACAATGAGCAGTTCTTC.

This clonotype was detected many times. The V and J genes are TRBV4-1 and TRBJ1-2; the match to TRBD1 covers 11 bases. Germline lookup yields CDR1 MGHRA and CDR2 YSYEKL. The CDR3 is 14 amino acids. Trimming at V came to 4 bases and at J to 3 bases, leaving 1 base not matched to a gene. Written as DNA, the CDR3 is TGCGCCAGCAGCCGGGGACAGGGGGACTATGGCTACACCTTC. This sequence encodes CASSRGQGDYGYTF.

This clonotype was found a few times. This chain joins TRBV9 and TRBJ1-3; D is perhaps TRBD1 (6 bases). CDR1 and CDR2 from the germline V gene are SGDLS and YYNGEE. Trimming took 4 bases from V and 0 from J, leaving 20 bases between them. CDR3 length: 18 residues. In DNA form, the CDR3 reads TGTGCCAGCAGCTCACCTATGGGGGGGGCCTACTCTGGAAACACCATATATTTT. Its protein is CASSSPMGGAYSGNTIYF.

This clonotype was seen a single time. The CDR3 region has the DNA TGTGCCAGCTCGCCCCGTCTTGAAAAAGGAGCTTTCTTT. This gives the protein CASSPRLEKGAFF. The chain couples TRBV18 to TRBJ1-1; D is undetermined. The CDR3 loop spans 13 amino acids. Germline CDR1 KGHSH, CDR2 LQKENI. With 6 bases removed from V and 10 bases from J, the gap between germline ends came to 18 bases.

This chain links TRBV6-1 with TRBJ2-4; no reliable D call. Trimming removed 6 bases at V and 6 bases at J, with 9 bases between. This CDR3 comprises 12 residues. Germline CDR1 and CDR2: MNHNS and SASEGT. CDR3 residues: CASSGTPNIQYF. The CDR3 nucleotides read TGTGCCAGCAGCGGAACCCCAAACATTCAGTACTTC.

This clonotype has only a few counts. The chain has TRBV6-2 or TRBV6-3 and TRBJ2-2; 9 bases are a match to TRBD1. The CDR3 consists of 14 residues. Germline lookup yields CDR1 MNHEY and CDR2 SVGEGT. Trimming took 6 bases from V and 7 from J; bases not matched to a gene: 6. CDR3 sequence (DNA): TGTGCCAGCAGCCCACAGGGGGCCCACGGGGAGCTGTTTTTT. Translating gives CASSPQGAHGELFF.

This chain uses TRBV7-9 with TRBJ1-1, with TRBD1 identical over 8 bases. Germline V CDR1 and CDR2: SEHNR, FQNEAQ (reference sequence). The CDR3 has 19 amino acids. Unmatched junction bases numbered 18, after V lost 5 bases and J lost 1 base. For the CDR3, the DNA is TGTGCCAGCAGCCGAAGTAGGTACACTGACAGGGGAAGGAACACTGAAGCTTTCTTT. It translates to CASSRSRYTDRGRNTEAFF.

This clonotype was seen only a few times. This sequence joins TRBV6-2 or TRBV6-3 and TRBJ2-3, with D hard to call. The V gene lost 6 bases and the J gene lost 6 bases, with 13 bases spanning the gap. The CDR3 contains 13 residues. Germline V gives CDR1 MNHEY, CDR2 SVGEGT. This CDR3 is CASSRRQSDTQYF. DNA of the CDR3: TGTGCCAGCAGCCGGAGACAATCCGATACGCAGTATTTT.

Remarks on this clonotype: Germline is not matched at one junction end, which may reflect a read error. V and J are TRBV5-3 and TRBJ2-7, with a tentative D call TRBD1 (5 bases). TRBV5-3 counts as an open reading frame of uncertain function. This CDR3 has 14 residues. The DNA of the CDR3 is TGTGCCAGCAGCTTGCTACAGGCTATCGACGAGCAGTACTTC. This encodes CASSLLQAIDEQYF.

This clonotype was seen more than once but under ten times. The chain uses TRBV27 and TRBJ2-1; D unclear. V lost 7 bases and J 1 base, leaving 14 bases between the germline ends. Per the germline V gene, CDR1 is MNHEY and CDR2 is SMNVEV (reference sequence). This CDR3 contains 15 residues. The CDR3 coding sequence is TGTGCCAGCAACGACTTAAGCTCATCCTACAATGAGCAGTTCTTC. It codes for CASNDLSSSYNEQFF.

This clonotype showed up just a few times. This chain connects TRBV6-5 to TRBJ2-7, with 7 nucleotides matching TRBD1. CDR1 is MNHEY and CDR2 is SVGAGI in the germline V gene. After removal of 0 bases from V and 0 bases from J, the junction contained 5 bases not matched to a gene. The CDR3 spans 16 residues. The CDR3 reads CASSYSGDRSSYEQYF. The CDR3 DNA reads TGTGCCAGCAGTTACTCCGGGGACAGAAGCTCCTACGAGCAGTACTTC.

The chain is built from TRBV27 and TRBJ2-7, with D perhaps given as TRBD1 or TRBD2 (6 bases each). The ends were cut back, 3 bases at V and 3 bases at J, with 9 bases in the middle. This CDR3 comprises 13 residues. CDR1 and CDR2 (germline): MNHEY, SMNVEV (reference sequence). CDR3 bases: TGTGCCAGCAGTTTTGAGGGGGGCTACGAGCAGTACTTC. Translated: CASSFEGGYEQYF.

This clonotype appeared many times. This chain connects TRBV7-6 to TRBJ2-1; D is perhaps TRBD2 (6 bases). V gave up 5 bases and J gave up 5 bases, with 13 bases separating them. CDR3 length equals 14 residues. CDR1 SGHVS and CDR2 FNYEAQ come from the germline V gene. The CDR3 loop is CASSPLWGDNEQFF. The CDR3 DNA reads as TGTGCCAGCAGCCCTCTTTGGGGGGACAATGAGCAGTTCTTC.

This clonotype was counted only a few times. The rearrangement links TRBV4-3 to TRBJ2-3, with D unclear. This CDR3 contains 15 residues. V shed 1 base and J shed 4 bases, with 12 bases lying between them. In germline, CDR1 is LGHNA, CDR2 YSLEER. For the CDR3, the DNA is TGCGCCAGCAGCCAAGGAAGTGTCAGCGCAGATACGCAGTATTTT. It is translated as CASSQGSVSADTQYF.

In the case of this clonotype: A much larger clonotype is one base distant, so this may be a read error. Given the absence of the conserved phenylalanine or tryptophan at the CDR3 end, a read error is likely. The rearrangement joins TRBV12-3 or TRBV12-4 to TRBJ2-1, with D perhaps TRBD2 (5 bases). V shed 4 bases and J shed 2 bases, with 6 bases lying between them. The CDR3 is 13 amino acids. CDR3 sequence: CASSSGTYNEQFI. The CDR3 DNA follows: TGTGCCAGCAGTTCCGGGACCTACAATGAGCAGTTCATC.

A few counts support this clonotype. The chain is built from TRBV20-1 and TRBJ2-1; D unresolved. Trimming left V 2 bases short and J 7 bases short, with 12 bases between. From germline, CDR1 is DFQATT and CDR2 SNEGSKA (reference sequence). This CDR3 contains 13 residues. The CDR3 DNA reads as TGCAGTGCTAGACACCGGGCCTCAAATGAGCAGTTCTTC. Translation gives CSARHRASNEQFF.

The rearrangement links TRBV27 to TRBJ2-1; D is unclear. The V end was cut by 3 bases, the J end by 3 bases, with 6 bases between. The length of the CDR3 is 13 residues. Looked up from germline, CDR1 is MNHEY and CDR2 is SMNVEV (reference sequence). CDR3 in amino acids: CASSFNFYNEQFF. The CDR3 DNA reads as TGTGCCAGCAGTTTCAACTTCTACAATGAGCAGTTCTTC.